These 30 T cell receptor beta chains were sequenced from one sample in a study of response to subunit inactivated influenza vaccine. TCRdb re-derived calls from the RT-PCR reads in MiXCR, one entry per CDR3 protein. The data contain 530,000 or so distinct CDR3 sequences, 10% to 15% of them singletons. The source material was PBMCs from blood, sampled on the day of vaccination. These TCRs come from a man aged 50 to 59 who received an inactivated influenza vaccine.

This clonotype was seen ten or more times. The rearrangement joins TRBV7-2 to TRBJ2-1; the match to TRBD2 covers 13 bases. V lost 5 bases to trimming and J lost 7 bases; unmatched junction nucleotides: 8. Germline loops: CDR1 SGHTA, CDR2 FQGNSA. This CDR3 is 16 amino acids long. CDR3 sequence: CASSPPGLAGINEQFF. CDR3 nucleotide sequence: TGTGCCAGCAGCCCTCCGGGACTAGCGGGAATAAATGAGCAGTTCTTC.

This clonotype has ten or more counts. J is TRBJ2-7 and V is TRBV28, with a tentative D call TRBD1 (6 bases). CDR3 length: 13 residues. The germline V gene encodes CDR1 MDHEN and CDR2 SYDVKM. Trimming took off 6 bases at V and 4 bases at J, with 13 bases between the two ends. DNA for the CDR3: TGTGCCAGCAGCCAGGGGAATGAGTACGAGCAGTACTTC. Translation gives CASSQGNEYEQYF.

The rearrangement uses TRBV15 and TRBJ2-5; D gene unclear. The germline V and J ends were trimmed by 1 base and 3 bases, with 6 bases remaining between them. CDR3 size: 13 residues. Germline V gene sequence: CDR1 LNHNV, CDR2 YYDKDF (reference sequence). CDR3 region: CATSRALEETQYF. For the CDR3, the DNA is TGTGCCACCAGCAGAGCGCTAGAAGAGACCCAGTACTTC.

The V call is TRBV6-2 or TRBV6-3, the J call TRBJ2-7; maybe TRBD2 (5 bases). Trimming removed 0 bases at V and 5 bases at J, with 11 bases between. This CDR3 comprises 14 residues. Germline CDR1 and CDR2: MNHEY and SVGEGT. The CDR3 bases are TGTGCCAGCAGTTACTCGACCAGGACTGACGAGCAGTACTTC. The encoded protein is CASSYSTRTDEQYF.

In this sample, this clonotype turned up many times. The rearrangement joins TRBV3-1 to TRBJ2-4; no clear D gene. Trimming took 4 bases from V and 0 from J, leaving 10 bases between them. Germline lookup yields CDR1 LGHDT and CDR2 YNNKEL (reference sequence). The CDR3 loop spans 15 amino acids. CDR3 in DNA: TGTGCCAGCAGCCCTTTAAGGGTAGCCAAAAACATTCAGTACTTC. Translation gives CASSPLRVAKNIQYF.

This clonotype has just a few counts. The J gene is TRBJ2-5, the V gene TRBV5-6; the D gene is possibly TRBD2 (6 bases). Trimming removed 6 bases from V and 4 bases from J, with 19 bases in between. This CDR3 spans 15 amino acids. The germline gives CDR1 SGHDT, CDR2 YYEEEE. CDR3 in amino acids: CASTHVGGAPETQYF. The CDR3 DNA reads as TGTGCCAGCACCCACGTCGGGGGAGCTCCAGAGACCCAGTACTTC.

This clonotype has a count of ten or more. This chain uses TRBV5-5 with TRBJ2-3, with D perhaps TRBD1 or TRBD2 (5 bases each). The CDR3 runs to 14 residues. CDR1 and CDR2 from the germline V gene are SGHKS and YYEKEE (reference sequence). Trimming stripped 4 bases from V and 5 bases from J, with 14 bases between. The CDR3 DNA is TGTGCCAGCAGCCGGGGACGGGTGGAAGATACGCAGTATTTT. As protein: CASSRGRVEDTQYF.

This clonotype was recorded at least ten times. The rearrangement links TRBV7-2 to TRBJ2-2; 10 bases are a match to TRBD1. Trimming removed 3 bases from V and 2 bases from J; junction bases left unmatched: 0. Germline V CDR1 and CDR2: SGHTA, FQGNSA. CDR3 length equals 15 residues. The CDR3, as DNA: TGTGCCAGCAGCTTGACAGGGGGCAACACCGGGGAGCTGTTTTTT. Translating gives CASSLTGGNTGELFF.

The rearrangement uses TRBV2 and TRBJ1-5, with 9 bases that match TRBD1. This CDR3 is 14 amino acids long. Germline V lookup: CDR1 SNHLY, CDR2 FYNNEI. J gave up 6 bases and V 4 bases, and 4 bases lay outside the gene matches. The CDR3 DNA reads TGTGCCAGCAGTGGGGACAGGGCCGGTCAGCCCCAGCATTTT. Encoded protein: CASSGDRAGQPQHF.

The rearrangement uses TRBV5-1 and TRBJ1-1, with D possibly matching TRBD1 (6 bases). The CDR3 is 17 residues long. The germline CDR1 and CDR2 sequences are SGHRS and YFSETQ. Trimming took off 2 bases at V and 3 bases at J, with 20 bases between the two ends. CDR3 amino acids: CASSFTVPLNRDTEAFF. The DNA of the CDR3 is TGCGCCAGCAGCTTTACCGTTCCTCTTAACAGGGACACTGAAGCTTTCTTT.

The sample holds a few counts of this clonotype. Relative to the germline gene, one junction end is altered; a read error may explain this. The chain couples TRBV5-5 to TRBJ2-5; tentatively, D is TRBD1 (6 bases). CDR3 size: 14 residues. CDR1 is SGHKS and CDR2 is YYEKEE in the germline V gene (reference sequence). CDR3 DNA: TGTGCCAGCAGGTTGGGACACAACCAAGAGACCCAGTACTTC. Its translation: CASRLGHNQETQYF.

This rearrangement joins TRBV29-1 to TRBJ2-3; D is ambiguous. This CDR3 has 12 residues. From germline, CDR1 is SQVTM and CDR2 ANQGSEA. V lost 3 bases to trimming and J lost 3 bases, with 7 bases between them. CDR3 region: CSVDRWTDTQYF. The CDR3 DNA reads TGCAGCGTTGATAGGTGGACAGATACGCAGTATTTT.

The V and J genes are TRBV4-3 and TRBJ2-3; TRBD2 matches at 12 bases. V trimming: 2 bases; J trimming: 0 bases; junction bases outside the gene matches: 3. CDR1 is LGHNA and CDR2 is YSLEER in the germline V gene. CDR3 length: 17 residues. In DNA form, the CDR3 reads TGCGCCAGCAGCCAACGGACTAGCGGGGCGAGCACAGATACGCAGTATTTT. It yields the protein CASSQRTSGASTDTQYF.

The rearrangement links TRBV29-1 to TRBJ2-2; either TRBD1 or TRBD2 may supply D (5 bases each). CDR1 is SQVTM and CDR2 is ANQGSEA in the germline V gene. CDR3 length: 15 residues. Trimming took 6 bases from V and 1 from J, leaving 15 bases between them. The CDR3 reads CSVGDRDQNTGELFF. In DNA, the CDR3 is TGCAGCGTGGGAGACAGAGATCAGAACACCGGGGAGCTGTTTTTT.

This clonotype has ten or more counts. V and J are TRBV20-1 and TRBJ1-3, with D possibly matching TRBD1 (5 bases). V was cut by 4 bases and J by 7 bases, with 17 bases left in between. CDR1 is DFQATT, CDR2 SNEGSKA, per germline (reference sequence). CDR3 size: 14 residues. The CDR3 nucleotides read TGCAGTGCTAACCCTCTCCAGGGTTGGAACACCATATATTTT. Translated: CSANPLQGWNTIYF.

The CDR3 DNA reads as TGCGCCAGCACCAGGGGCCCCCTCCCGAGCCAAGAGACCCAGTACTTC. Encoded protein: CASTRGPLPSQETQYF. This chain joins TRBV5-1 and TRBJ2-5; possibly TRBD1 for D (6 bases). The CDR3 runs 16 residues. The germline CDR1 and CDR2 sequences are SGHRS and YFSETQ. The V gene lost 6 bases and the J gene lost 1 base, with 19 bases spanning the gap.

V and J are TRBV30 and TRBJ2-6; 9 positions agree with TRBD1. The V gene end was trimmed by 0 bases and the J gene end by 2 bases; junction bases not matched to a gene: 5. The germline V gene encodes CDR1 GTSNPN and CDR2 SVGIG (reference sequence). This CDR3 is built from 17 residues. In DNA, the CDR3 is TGTGCCTGGAGTGTACAGGGGGCGCAGACTGGGGCCAACGTCCTGACTTTC. This encodes CAWSVQGAQTGANVLTF.

V gene TRBV28 combines with J gene TRBJ2-7, with TRBD1 matching 7 bases. V dropped 6 bases and J dropped 1; count of bases not matched to a gene: 9. CDR1 is MDHEN and CDR2 is SYDVKM in the germline V gene. The CDR3 is 15 amino acids. CDR3 protein: CASREIQGPSYEQYF. CDR3 sequence (DNA): TGTGCCAGCAGGGAGATACAGGGGCCTTCCTACGAGCAGTACTTC.

This clonotype has a handful of counts. The chain joins TRBV5-1 to TRBJ2-3; the match to TRBD2 covers 9 bases. The CDR3 runs 16 residues. Germline lookup yields CDR1 SGHRS and CDR2 YFSETQ. Germline trimming cut 0 bases from V and 6 bases from J; bases unmatched to any gene: 8. This chain's CDR3 is CASSLEFSGGADTQYF. The CDR3 nucleotides read TGCGCCAGCAGCTTGGAATTTAGCGGGGGCGCGGATACGCAGTATTTT.

This clonotype was observed a handful of times. The chain uses TRBV6-5 and TRBJ2-1; D may be TRBD2 (5 bases). The CDR3 is 11 residues long. The V end was cut by 6 bases, the J end by 11 bases, with 11 bases between. Germline V lookup: CDR1 MNHEY, CDR2 SVGAGI. The DNA for the CDR3 is TGTGCCAGCAGAGGAGGCCGGAAGCAGTTCTTC. Protein sequence: CASRGGRKQFF.

The chain recombines TRBV7-2 with TRBJ2-7; 7 bases agree with TRBD2. The CDR3 loop spans 17 amino acids. Germline V gene data show CDR1 as SGHTA and CDR2 as FQGNSA. The junction had 12 bases not matched to a gene; V was cut back by 2 bases and J by 2 bases. CDR3 region: CASSLSHAGRAPYEQYF. In DNA form, the CDR3 reads TGTGCCAGCAGCTTATCTCATGCAGGGAGGGCCCCCTACGAGCAGTACTTC.

The sample holds many counts of this clonotype. V gene TRBV5-1 combines with J gene TRBJ2-3; D possibly corresponds to TRBD1 (5 bases). The CDR3 contains 15 residues. Between the trimmed V and J ends, which lost 1 base and 3 bases, there was a span of 12 bases. Per germline, CDR1 SGHRS and CDR2 YFSETQ. The CDR3: CASSLLFGATDTQYF. In DNA, the CDR3 is TGCGCCAGCAGCTTGTTATTTGGGGCGACAGATACGCAGTATTTT.

This clonotype occurred many times. The CDR3: CASSSRPDTEAFF. The DNA of the CDR3 is TGTGCCAGCAGCTCGAGACCGGACACTGAAGCTTTCTTT. The chain uses TRBV28 and TRBJ1-1; no clear D. Germline values: CDR1 MDHEN, CDR2 SYDVKM. V shed 6 bases and J shed 3 bases, with 11 bases lying between them. The CDR3 has 13 amino acids.

The rearrangement links TRBV5-1 to TRBJ2-1; D is possibly TRBD1 (5 bases). This CDR3 has 14 residues. The V gene's germline CDR1 is SGHRS and CDR2 YFSETQ. Trimming removed 4 bases at V and 4 bases at J, with 12 bases between. CDR3 in amino acids: CASSQRTNYNEQFF. The CDR3 DNA reads as TGCGCCAGCAGCCAGAGGACAAATTACAATGAGCAGTTCTTC.

This clonotype was detected only a few times. The V gene is TRBV12-3 or TRBV12-4, the J gene TRBJ1-4; TRBD1 matches at 7 bases. V shed 6 bases and J 6 bases; nucleotides not matched to a gene: 7. The CDR3 spans 14 residues. This CDR3 reads CASRTGPGDEKLFF. For the CDR3, the DNA is TGTGCCAGCAGGACAGGGCCAGGAGATGAAAAACTGTTTTTT.

The rearrangement links TRBV6-2 or TRBV6-3 to TRBJ2-2, with D unresolved. Per the germline V gene, CDR1 is MNHEY and CDR2 is SVGEGT. CDR3 size: 12 residues. The V end was cut by 5 bases, the J end by 6 bases, with 7 bases between. In nucleotides, the CDR3 is TGTGCCAGCAGTGACCCTCCCGGGGAGCTGTTTTTT. Protein product: CASSDPPGELFF.

For this clonotype: Its ends do not fully match the called genes, so a read error is possible. This chain links TRBV29-1 with TRBJ1-2; D remains unclear. Per germline, CDR1 SQVTM and CDR2 ANQGSEA. The CDR3 consists of 13 residues. This CDR3 reads CSVGAALGYSYTF. Written as DNA, the CDR3 is TGCAGCGTTGGGGCAGCCCTAGGCTATAGCTACACCTTC.

V gene TRBV29-1 combines with J gene TRBJ2-7; D is possibly TRBD1 or TRBD2 (5 bases each). Germline V CDR1 and CDR2: SQVTM, ANQGSEA. The CDR3 runs to 8 residues. The CDR3 sequence: CSVEDGTV. CDR3 in DNA: TGCAGCGTTGAAGACGGGACCGTC.

This clonotype has a handful of counts. The chain uses TRBV5-1 and TRBJ2-3; D is unresolved. There are 16 residues in the CDR3. V gave up 3 bases and J gave up 2 bases, with 16 bases separating them. Germline values: CDR1 SGHRS, CDR2 YFSETQ. CDR3 sequence: CASSSHLRKTTDTQYF. In nucleotides, the CDR3 is TGCGCCAGCAGCTCTCACCTTAGAAAGACCACAGATACGCAGTATTTT. Full variable domain (missing parts from reference TRBV5-1 and TRBJ2-3): KAGVTQTPRYLIKTRGQQVTLSCSPISGHRSVSWYQQTPGQGLQFLFEYFSETQRNKGNFPGRFSGRQFSNSRSEMNVSTLELGDSALYLCASSSHLRKTTDTQYFGPGTRLTVL.

Remarks on this clonotype: A much larger clone lies one base from this, so it may be a read error. J is TRBJ2-7 and V is TRBV20-1; D tentatively reads TRBD1 or TRBD2 (5 bases each). The CDR3 has 16 residues. Germline lookup yields CDR1 DFQATT and CDR2 SNEGSKA (reference sequence). CDR3 amino acids: CCARDVSGTNSYEQYF. Written as DNA, the CDR3 is TGCTGTGCTAGAGATGTGTCGGGGACCAACTCCTACGAGCAGTACTTC.